This section outlines one TCR beta chain sequence together with its context. Its specificity is not known. Germline V gene data show CDR1 as SGHAT and CDR2 as FQNNGV. The CDR3 is 12 amino acids. J lost 7 bases, V lost 4 bases, and 2 bases had no gene match. PCR used 60 Vbeta primers and 13 Jbeta primers. The method was immunoSEQ multiplex PCR; TCRdb's version includes in-frame clones alone and lacks a portion of them. The sample includes under 300,000 clones, 92% of them seen just once. The sample comes from a study of cytomegalovirus exposure and HLA in healthy donors. Background on the study: Early on, a data release was issued that held some 91 million unique TCRs from HLA-typed donors. Findings of the study overall: The authors enumerated over 150 TCR beta chains as linked to cytomegalovirus. Roughly uniform depth of sequencing across donors was assumed in presence/absence analyses. Most TCR sequences were rare, but some public TCRs occurred in many donors.

The sequencing input was PBMCs. This clonotype was obtained from a girl aged 2 to 9 in good health and CMV-seronegative. The chain links TRBV11-2 to TRBJ2-7; 9 bases agree with TRBD1. In nucleotides, the CDR3 is TGTGCCAGCAGCTCCGGGACAGGGGAGCAGTACTTC. Encoded protein: CASSSGTGEQYF.